Given below is one T cell receptor beta chain in context. Its antigen remains unidentified. The sample originates from a study of human T cells and chemical hapten exposure. Background on the study: Upper-back patches of 0.01% DPC were read at 6 days.

The CDR3 has 16 amino acids. V dropped 4 bases and J dropped 5 bases, with 20 bases sitting between them. Germline-derived CDR1 and CDR2 are MNHEY and SVGEGT. Study-wide findings and caveats: As the donors had alopecia, their immune response may differ from healthy people's.

Time point meaning: patch test 1, 2 weeks after DPC sensitization. Treatment in this sample: therapeutic diphenylcyclopropenone sensitization with weekly scalp DPC. In the authors' workflow: Samples had a median of roughly 100,000 TCRs, ranging about 23,224 to 700,000. Each CDR3 protein is one row after TCRdb ran MiXCR on the RACE reads. The V and J calls and clone size are TCRdb's, not the authors'. The sample lists a few hundred thousand distinct CDR3 sequences, more than 4.5% occurring once. Sequenced here: whole blood, sampled in connection with sensitization to the hapten diphenylcyclopropenone (DPC). The chain is built from TRBV6-2 or TRBV6-3 and TRBJ2-5, with D maybe TRBD2 (5 bases). This receptor was identified in a woman in her forties or fifties with alopecia areata. Some clones in this sample may be carry-over from other donors' samples. CDR3 DNA: TGTGCCAGCAGTTTCTCCACGGACGCCCCGGGGGAGACCCAGTACTTC. This translates into CASSFSTDAPGETQYF.